These T cell receptor beta chains were read from a single sample in a study of blood T cell repertoires in COVID-19. The data were produced by immunoSEQ multiplex PCR, yet TCRdb's version contains in-frame clones alone and is incomplete. This table holds around 70,000 clones, over 75% found once. What was sequenced was peripheral blood. The receptor set was obtained from a human donor in a cohort sampled during active COVID-19. Both conserved end residues are part of each CDR3. Fields, in order: clone size, J gene, V gene, D gene, CDR3 DNA, CDR3 protein. D genes are given only for firm matches. Clone size is shown for a subset of rows, as once, few, many or a class of expanded clone.

abundance: -; j_gene: TRBJ2-6; v_gene: TRBV6-2/TRBV6-3; d_gene: -; CDR3nt: TGTGCCAGCAGTTACGAGGATGCTGGGGCCAACGTCCTGACTTTC; CDR3aa: CASSYEDAGANVLTF
abundance: -; j_gene: TRBJ1-1; v_gene: TRBV29-1; d_gene: TRBD1; CDR3nt: TGCAGCGTAGAAAACGATGGACAGGGGAGAACTGAAGCTTTCTTT; CDR3aa: CSVENDGQGRTEAFF
abundance: -; j_gene: TRBJ2-7; v_gene: TRBV14; d_gene: TRBD2; CDR3nt: TGTGCCAGCAGCAAGACCGGGACTAAGAGCTCCTACGAGCAGTACTTC; CDR3aa: CASSKTGTKSSYEQYF
abundance: few; j_gene: TRBJ2-7; v_gene: TRBV10-1; d_gene: -; CDR3nt: TGCGCCAGCGGGGGCAGCTCCTACGAGCAGTACTTC; CDR3aa: CASGGSSYEQYF
abundance: -; j_gene: TRBJ1-2; v_gene: TRBV24-1; d_gene: -; CDR3nt: TGTGCCACCAGTGATCCCCGACACGGAGGCTACACCTTC; CDR3aa: CATSDPRHGGYTF
abundance: few; j_gene: TRBJ1-3; v_gene: TRBV7-2; d_gene: TRBD1; CDR3nt: TGTGCCAGCAGTTTTACAGGGGTTGGAAACACCATATATTTT; CDR3aa: CASSFTGVGNTIYF
abundance: -; j_gene: TRBJ2-4; v_gene: TRBV6-1; d_gene: -; CDR3nt: TGTGCCAGCAGTCCCCGGGAATTCAAAAACATTCAGTACTTC; CDR3aa: CASSPREFKNIQYF
abundance: -; j_gene: TRBJ2-1; v_gene: TRBV27; d_gene: TRBD1; CDR3nt: TGTGCCAGCAGAGGACAGGGGCTAGTCGATGAGCAGTTCTTC; CDR3aa: CASRGQGLVDEQFF
abundance: -; j_gene: TRBJ2-3; v_gene: TRBV10-3; d_gene: -; CDR3nt: TGTGCCATCAATGCCGCTCTAGGGGGTACAGATACGCAGTATTTT; CDR3aa: CAINAALGGTDTQYF
abundance: -; j_gene: TRBJ2-7; v_gene: TRBV6-5; d_gene: TRBD1; CDR3nt: TGTGCCAGCACCTGGAGGACAGGGGAAATTTACGAGCAGTACTTC; CDR3aa: CASTWRTGEIYEQYF
abundance: -; j_gene: TRBJ1-4; v_gene: TRBV27; d_gene: -; CDR3nt: TGTGCCAGCAGTTTAGTCCAGCAGGGTGAAAAACTGTTTTTT; CDR3aa: CASSLVQQGEKLFF
abundance: -; j_gene: TRBJ1-5; v_gene: TRBV6-2/TRBV6-3; d_gene: -; CDR3nt: TGTGCCAGCAGTTCCGGCAGGTCCTACAATCAGCCCCAGCATTTT; CDR3aa: CASSSGRSYNQPQHF
abundance: -; j_gene: TRBJ2-7; v_gene: TRBV2; d_gene: -; CDR3nt: TGTGCCAAGCAACCCGGGGAGGACAGGTACGAGCAGTACTTC; CDR3aa: CAKQPGEDRYEQYF
abundance: -; j_gene: TRBJ2-3; v_gene: TRBV18; d_gene: TRBD1; CDR3nt: TGTGCCAGTTCACAGGGGCCCACAGATACGCAGTATTTT; CDR3aa: CASSQGPTDTQYF
abundance: -; j_gene: TRBJ2-7; v_gene: TRBV5-5; d_gene: TRBD1; CDR3nt: TGTGCCAGCAGTCGAGGACGTCCGGGACAGCTTAAAGAGGAGTACTTC; CDR3aa: CASSRGRPGQLKEEYF
abundance: -; j_gene: TRBJ1-1; v_gene: TRBV6-5; d_gene: TRBD1; CDR3nt: TGTGCCAGCAGTTCCCGACAGGGTCCCTTGAACACTGAAGCTTTCTTT; CDR3aa: CASSSRQGPLNTEAFF
abundance: -; j_gene: TRBJ2-3; v_gene: TRBV19; d_gene: TRBD2; CDR3nt: TGTGCCAGTACCCCTAGGACTAGCGGGAGTCTTGGCACAGATACGCAGTATTTT; CDR3aa: CASTPRTSGSLGTDTQYF
abundance: -; j_gene: TRBJ2-3; v_gene: TRBV11-2; d_gene: TRBD2; CDR3nt: TGTGCCAGCAGCTTAGATCCCCCTCGACGAAGCGGGGGGGCCACAGATACGCAGTATTTT; CDR3aa: CASSLDPPRRSGGATDTQYF
abundance: -; j_gene: TRBJ2-1; v_gene: TRBV5-1; d_gene: TRBD2; CDR3nt: TGCGCCAGCAGCCAAGGACTAGCGGGTTCCTACAATGAGCAGTTCTTC; CDR3aa: CASSQGLAGSYNEQFF
abundance: -; j_gene: TRBJ2-4; v_gene: TRBV27; d_gene: -; CDR3nt: TGTGCCAGCAGTTCGTTGGGGGGCAAAAACATTCAGTACTTC; CDR3aa: CASSSLGGKNIQYF
abundance: once; j_gene: TRBJ2-7; v_gene: TRBV5-1; d_gene: -; CDR3nt: TGCGCCAGCAGCTTGGCAGGGAAAGACTACGAGCAGTACTTC; CDR3aa: CASSLAGKDYEQYF
abundance: once; j_gene: TRBJ1-1; v_gene: TRBV5-4; d_gene: TRBD1; CDR3nt: TGTGCCAGCAGCACGGACAGGGGTAACACTGAAGCTTTCTTT; CDR3aa: CASSTDRGNTEAFF
abundance: -; j_gene: TRBJ2-3; v_gene: TRBV2; d_gene: TRBD2; CDR3nt: TGTGCCAGCAGTACCCCCTATGAAGCGGGGGGGAAACATACGCAGTATTTT; CDR3aa: CASSTPYEAGGKHTQYF
abundance: -; j_gene: TRBJ1-6; v_gene: TRBV28; d_gene: -; CDR3nt: TGTGCCATTAAGGGGGAATCCTATAATTCACCCCTCCACTTT; CDR3aa: CAIKGESYNSPLHF
abundance: once; j_gene: TRBJ2-1; v_gene: TRBV7-2; d_gene: TRBD2; CDR3nt: TGTGCCAGCAGCTTAGATCGGGGTAGCGGGGGGCCCTCCTACAATGAGCAGTTCTTC; CDR3aa: CASSLDRGSGGPSYNEQFF
abundance: -; j_gene: TRBJ2-3; v_gene: TRBV19; d_gene: -; CDR3nt: TGTGCCAGTAGTATAGGGGCGGGCAGAACAGATACGCAGTATTTT; CDR3aa: CASSIGAGRTDTQYF
abundance: -; j_gene: TRBJ2-1; v_gene: TRBV30; d_gene: -; CDR3nt: TGTGCCTGGAGTGTACTCGTTGGAGCGGCCACCAATGAGCAGTTCTTC; CDR3aa: CAWSVLVGAATNEQFF
abundance: -; j_gene: TRBJ2-3; v_gene: TRBV4-3; d_gene: TRBD2; CDR3nt: TGCGCCAGCAGCCAAGACTACCCGGGACTAGCGGGGGGGAGCACAGATACGCAGTATTTT; CDR3aa: CASSQDYPGLAGGSTDTQYF
abundance: once; j_gene: TRBJ1-1; v_gene: TRBV19; d_gene: -; CDR3nt: TGTGCCAGTAGTATATTCTCTGAAGCTTTCTTT; CDR3aa: CASSIFSEAFF
abundance: -; j_gene: TRBJ1-2; v_gene: TRBV28; d_gene: TRBD1; CDR3nt: TGTGCCAGCAGTCCACCCGGGACAGGGGGCGCTGCGGTTTATGGCTACACCTTC; CDR3aa: CASSPPGTGGAAVYGYTF
abundance: -; j_gene: TRBJ2-3; v_gene: TRBV7-8; d_gene: -; CDR3nt: TGTGCCAGCAGCTTGTTATTAGATACGCAGTATTTT; CDR3aa: CASSLLLDTQYF
abundance: -; j_gene: TRBJ2-3; v_gene: TRBV5-1; d_gene: -; CDR3nt: TGCGCCAGCAGCTTGGGAGAGGCAGATACGCAGTATTTT; CDR3aa: CASSLGEADTQYF
abundance: -; j_gene: TRBJ2-3; v_gene: TRBV18; d_gene: -; CDR3nt: TGTGCCAGCTCCCCCTTGGGGGGGGGCCTTGCAGATACGCAGTATTTT; CDR3aa: CASSPLGGGLADTQYF
abundance: -; j_gene: TRBJ2-5; v_gene: TRBV5-4; d_gene: -; CDR3nt: TGTGCCAGCAGCTGGTCAGTCCAAGAGACCCAGTACTTC; CDR3aa: CASSWSVQETQYF
abundance: few; j_gene: TRBJ2-7; v_gene: TRBV7-2; d_gene: TRBD1; CDR3nt: TGTGCCAGCAGCCCTCCCAGGGCAGGGGGTACCTACGAGCAGTACTTC; CDR3aa: CASSPPRAGGTYEQYF
abundance: once; j_gene: TRBJ2-3; v_gene: TRBV19; d_gene: -; CDR3nt: TGTGCCAGTAGTGAATGGAGAGAGACAGATACGCAGTATTTT; CDR3aa: CASSEWRETDTQYF
abundance: -; j_gene: TRBJ2-2; v_gene: TRBV10-3; d_gene: -; CDR3nt: TGTGCCATCAGTGAGTCCCGGGGGACCACCGGGGAGCTGTTTTTT; CDR3aa: CAISESRGTTGELFF
abundance: -; j_gene: TRBJ1-1; v_gene: TRBV27; d_gene: -; CDR3nt: TGTGCCAGCCGGCAGCGGGGATCCCCAAACACTGAAGCTTTCTTT; CDR3aa: CASRQRGSPNTEAFF
abundance: -; j_gene: TRBJ2-1; v_gene: TRBV12-3/TRBV12-4; d_gene: -; CDR3nt: TGTGCCAGCAGTCCGACTAACCATGAGCAGTTCTTC; CDR3aa: CASSPTNHEQFF
abundance: -; j_gene: TRBJ2-2; v_gene: TRBV10-3; d_gene: TRBD2; CDR3nt: TGTGCCATCCAAGTGGCCCCCGGCGGGAGGGAAACCGTGCCGAACACCGGGGAGCTGTTTTTT; CDR3aa: CAIQVAPGGRETVPNTGELFF
abundance: -; j_gene: TRBJ2-5; v_gene: TRBV2; d_gene: -; CDR3nt: TGTGCCAGCGAGGCGAATCGCCAAGAGACCCAGTACTTC; CDR3aa: CASEANRQETQYF
abundance: -; j_gene: TRBJ2-3; v_gene: TRBV5-1; d_gene: TRBD1; CDR3nt: TGCGCCAGCAGCTCGGCAGGGGGCTTGGATACGCAGTATTTT; CDR3aa: CASSSAGGLDTQYF